This TCR beta chain originates from a study of glioma-infiltrating T cells after dendritic cell vaccination. Specified time point: after dendritic cell vaccination, including at tumor progression/relapse. Before vaccination, two weeks after the third vaccination, and at progression, PBMC were collected. Clones were read by immunoSEQ multiplex PCR, and TCRdb kept only the in-frame ones, dropping some. This table has 100,000 to 120,000 clones, 90% appearing once. The CDR3 runs to 15 residues. The trim removed 3 bases at V and 1 base at J, leaving 6 bases unmatched. The germline gives CDR1 SGHVS, CDR2 FQNEAQ.

The TCR comes from a human donor with glioblastoma. The gene calls are TRBV7-8 and TRBJ2-7; 7 positions match TRBD2. The sequencing used blood, collected after dendritic cell vaccination. The CDR3 DNA reads TGTGCCAGCAGCTTTGCGGGGGAGTTTTCCTACGAGCAGTACTTC. Protein sequence: CASSFAGEFSYEQYF.